This T cell receptor beta chain is from a study of tumor-infiltrating lymphocytes in primary liver carcinoma (dated by TCRdb to the late 2010s). In the study overall: The five patients, three men and two women aged 30 to 69 years, had hepatocellular carcinoma (four) or combined HCC and intrahepatic cholangiocarcinoma (one). The tumors of the five patients were staged as T1-T3 N0M0, with maximum diameters ranging from about 4.2 to 11 cm. Each sample produced about 3.5 to 7.5 million productive TCRbeta reads, and read depth showed no significant difference between tissue types. TCRbeta repertoire sequencing, expression microarrays and whole-exome sequencing were combined in the study across five regions of each liver tumor, with adjacent normal tissue and blood also included. A total of approximately 35 specimens from 5 patients underwent TCRbeta repertoire sequencing, comprising around 25 tumor regions, 5 adjacent noncancerous liver tissues and 5 peripheral blood samples. High reproducibility was observed for the technical replicate repertoires, with mean shared-clone rates approximately 0.92 and correlation coefficients above 0.95. Results and caveats for the whole study, not just this receptor: Because sequencing covered only the TCR beta chain and unpaired alpha chains were not captured, true repertoire diversity is likely underestimated. Only a few patients were included in the study, and the authors note that the findings should be validated in a larger study. A significantly larger repertoire fraction was made up by the top 250 clones in tumors than in blood (p = 0.039). Pairs of tumor regions showed greater repertoire overlap (mean roughly 35%) than tumor-adjacent pairs (about 17%) or tumor-blood pairs (roughly 15%), which is consistent with antigen-driven expansion. Since the samples were bulk and unsorted, there was no way to compare CD4+ and CD8+ T cell repertoires.

Points on this clonotype: The antigen it binds to is not known. A junction boundary mismatches the germline segment, possibly from a read error.

Using a constant-region primer and ProtoScript II reverse transcriptase, TCRbeta-specific cDNA was reverse-transcribed from about 540 ng total RNA. Three nested multiplex PCR rounds, following a slightly modified ARM-PCR procedure, were used to build the TCRbeta libraries. Multiplex TRBV1-TRBV30 forward primers and a Cbeta reverse primer were used in the first two PCR rounds, each of which was run for around 10 cycles. Sample barcodes and Illumina adapters were added in a final 25-cycle PCR using Deep VentR polymerase. Before sequencing, amplicons between 200 and 500 bp were purified from gel using a QIAquick gel extraction kit. TCRbeta amplicons were sequenced on an Illumina HiSeq 2500 with 250-bp paired-end reads. The published analysis was carried out like this. Quality trimming of reads was performed with Trimmomatic v0.33, and paired reads were merged with FLASH v1.2.11 so that full CDR3 sequences could be recovered. MiGEC v1.2.1b assigned V, D and J germline segments to the rearranged TCRbeta sequences. Clonotype statistics and Shannon-Wiener diversity indices were calculated with VDJtools v1.0.0. Except for diversity analysis, only each sample's 250 most abundant clonotypes were used in subsequent analyses to reduce sampling bias. Starting from the raw public reads, TCRdb applied fastp trimming at Q25, assembled clones with MiXCR and retained in-frame beta chains. Under each unique CDR3 protein, matching rows form one entry showing the most common genes and DNA. The V and J calls and clone size come from TCRdb's table, not from the authors' own analysis. This sample comprises some 87,000 distinct CDR3 sequences, about 73% of them detected only once. The top ten constitute around 27% of the sample.

Taken from cysteine to phenylalanine, the CDR3 has 16 residues. Only the CDR3 DNA stays, 48 bases, in frame from base 1. Reading the germline V gene gives CDR1 SGHAT and CDR2 FQNNGV. Total RNA and DNA were co-extracted from about 20-30 mg of bulk tissue with the AllPrep DNA/RNA mini kit, without cell sorting. Surgical resection was performed in China between November 2015 and early 2016 on 5 or 6 patients with histopathologically diagnosed primary liver carcinoma. Patients had chronic HBV infection and were treatment-naive at sampling. Each fresh piece of tumor and adjacent tissue was cut in two, with one half stored in RNAlater at -80 degrees C and the other half sent for histology.

The clonotype comes from a man aged 35-49 years with primary liver carcinoma and hepatitis B virus infection. Recombination connected TRBV11-2 to TRBJ2-3, with the D gene call left open. Sequenced: tumor-adjacent normal liver tissue. The base sequence is TGTGCCAGCAGCCCCCCGACTGGCGGCAGCTCAGATACGCAATATTTT. This codes for CASSPPTGGSSDTQYF.